What follows describes a single T cell receptor beta chain. The record originates from a study of shared clonotypes between healthy human individuals. Each sorted subset replicate got 200 ng genomic DNA, tens of thousands of genomes. Produced via immunoSEQ multiplex PCR; TCRdb's table is partial and in-frame only. The sample carries some 980,000 clones, 76% recorded once. The trim removed 2 bases at V and 7 bases at J, leaving 7 bases unmatched. The germline gives CDR1 MNHNS, CDR2 SASEGT. This CDR3 is built from 15 residues. The source of this sequence is a man younger than 35 in good health. The sequencing sample was made of memory CD4+ T cells sorted from blood. Stated subset: CD45RA-negative fraction. The gene calls are TRBV6-1 and TRBJ2-7; 11 bases are shared with TRBD1. DNA for the CDR3: TGTGCCAGCAGTGAAACTGGACAGGGGGCTGCAGAGCAGTACTTC. Amino acids: CASSETGQGAAEQYF.